The 14 T cell receptor beta chains given below trace back to one sample, sequenced in a study of identical twins. TCRdb reprocessed the 5' RACE reads via MiXCR and lists one record per CDR3 protein. The table includes about 430,000 distinct CDR3 sequences, 15% to 20% detected once. Sequenced input: naive T cells sorted from blood. Every receptor here comes from a man aged 45 to 65 in good health.

This clonotype was detected ten times or more. The V call is TRBV7-8, the J call TRBJ2-5; 8 bases are shared with TRBD1. The germline gives CDR1 SGHVS, CDR2 FQNEAQ. This CDR3 region has 15 residues. V gave up 6 bases and J gave up 2 bases; unmatched junction bases: 8. CDR3 bases: TGTGCCAGCAGTGTTCCCAGGGGGCTGCAAGAGACCCAGTACTTC. Amino acid sequence: CASSVPRGLQETQYF.

The chain is built from TRBV14 and TRBJ1-2, with D maybe TRBD1 (5 bases). V lost 3 bases to trimming and J lost 7 bases, with 21 bases between them. CDR3 length: 16 residues. The germline CDR1 and CDR2 sequences are SGHDN and FVKESK. The CDR3 nucleotides read TGTGCCAGCAGCCAGGAGCCCGTGGGGGGAAGGCGTGGCTACACCTTC. Its translation: CASSQEPVGGRRGYTF.

J is TRBJ2-2 and V is TRBV7-2; 10 bases agree with TRBD2. This CDR3 region has 15 residues. Trimming took 2 bases from V and 6 from J; bases not matched to a gene: 3. The germline V gene has CDR1 SGHTA and CDR2 FQGNSA. Here the CDR3 reads CASSLILAGAGELFF. In nucleotides, the CDR3 is TGTGCCAGCAGCTTAATCCTAGCGGGAGCCGGGGAGCTGTTTTTT.

This clonotype was found many times. The chain carries TRBV5-6 and TRBJ2-2; 9 nucleotides align to TRBD1. This CDR3 region has 15 residues. From germline, CDR1 is SGHDT and CDR2 YYEEEE. V lost 4 bases, J lost 4 bases, and 5 bases stayed unmatched. The CDR3 reads CASSRWDRATGELFF. The CDR3 DNA reads TGTGCCAGCAGCCGATGGGACAGGGCCACCGGGGAGCTGTTTTTT. Supplemented by reference TRBV5-6 and TRBJ2-2, the full variable domain reads DAGVTQSPTHLIKTRGQQVTLRCSPKSGHDTVSWYQQALGQGPQFIFQYYEEEERQRGNFPDRFSGHQFPNYSSELNVNALLLGDSALYLCASSRWDRATGELFFGEGSRLTVL.

The V gene is TRBV28, the J gene TRBJ1-2; 9 nucleotides align to TRBD1. V was pared by 3 bases and J by 4 bases, with 6 bases of the junction left unmatched. CDR1 is MDHEN and CDR2 is SYDVKM in the germline V gene. The CDR3 extends over 15 amino acids. The CDR3 sequence is CASSLTGGSGYGYTF. The CDR3 DNA is TGTGCCAGCAGTTTGACAGGGGGTTCTGGCTATGGCTACACCTTC.

This chain joins TRBV5-1 and TRBJ2-5, with TRBD2 identical over 12 bases. The CDR3 is made up of 18 amino acids. The V and J ends lost 4 bases and 0 bases, in that order; junction bases with no gene match: 10. From germline, CDR1 is SGHRS and CDR2 YFSETQ. DNA of the CDR3: TGCGCCAGCAGCCTAAGACTAGCGGGGGCCCAGTACCAAGAGACCCAGTACTTC. This codes for CASSLRLAGAQYQETQYF. Together with reference TRBV5-1 and TRBJ2-5, the CDR3 gives the full variable domain: KAGVTQTPRYLIKTRGQQVTLSCSPISGHRSVSWYQQTPGQGLQFLFEYFSETQRNKGNFPGRFSGRQFSNSRSEMNVSTLELGDSALYLCASSLRLAGAQYQETQYFGPGTRLLVL.

The rearrangement uses TRBV7-2 and TRBJ1-5; D unclear. The ends were cut back, 2 bases at V and 3 bases at J, with 2 bases in the middle. Germline CDR1 SGHTA, CDR2 FQGNSA. CDR3 size: 12 residues. CDR3 amino acids: CASSLNNQPQHF. In DNA, the CDR3 is TGTGCCAGCAGCTTAAACAATCAGCCCCAGCATTTT. The complete variable domain, with remaining parts taken from reference TRBV7-2 and TRBJ1-5, reads GAGVSQSPSNKVTEKGKDVELRCDPISGHTALYWYRQSLGQGLEFLIYFQGNSAPDKSGLPSDRFSAERTGGSVSTLTIQRTQQEDSAVYLCASSLNNQPQHFGDGTRLSIL.

V usage is TRBV18 and J usage is TRBJ2-1; 8 bases are shared with TRBD2. The J segment lost 5 bases and the V segment lost 0 bases, leaving 3 bases of the junction unmatched. Per germline, CDR1 KGHSH and CDR2 LQKENI. The CDR3 contains 15 residues. Here the CDR3 reads CASSPPAGVHNEQFF. Written as DNA, the CDR3 is TGTGCCAGCTCACCACCAGCGGGGGTCCACAATGAGCAGTTCTTC.

The chain is built from TRBV21-1 and TRBJ2-2; the D call TRBD2 from the table was never checked on the DNA. TRBV21-1 is flagged as a pseudogene. CDR3 size: 15 residues. The DNA of the CDR3 is TGTGCCAGCAACCGGACTAGCTCGAACACCGGGGAGCTGTTTTTT. Its translation is CASNRTSSNTGELFF.

The table lists this clonotype with a few counts. The gene calls are TRBV10-2 and TRBJ1-5, with a tentative D call TRBD1 (6 bases). Germline CDR1 reads WSHSY; CDR2 reads SAAADI. Trimming left V 4 bases short and J 2 bases short, with 15 bases between. The CDR3 consists of 16 residues. The CDR3 nucleotides are TGCGCCAGCAGTGGTCAGGGGATGACCGGCAATCAGCCCCAGCATTTT. Its protein product is CASSGQGMTGNQPQHF.

This clonotype was seen a handful of times. The gene calls are TRBV28 and TRBJ2-7, with 9 bases matching TRBD2. The trim removed 5 bases at V and 5 bases at J, leaving 19 bases unmatched. The CDR3 has 18 amino acids. CDR1 MDHEN and CDR2 SYDVKM come from the germline V gene. The CDR3 spells CASSSRDIDLAGSNEQYF. The CDR3 bases are TGTGCCAGCAGTAGCCGGGACATTGATCTAGCGGGATCTAACGAGCAGTACTTC.

This clonotype was observed at least ten times. The genes are TRBV6-1 and TRBJ2-3, with 8 nucleotides matching TRBD1. Germline CDR1 is MNHNS and CDR2 is SASEGT. V lost 3 bases and J lost 5; bases outside the gene matches: 16. The length of the CDR3 is 18 residues. DNA for the CDR3: TGTGCCAGCAGTGACCCCCCTGGGGCAGGGGGCTTAAGAGATACGCAGTATTTT. Translated, it gives CASSDPPGAGGLRDTQYF.

This clonotype was counted a few times. This chain joins TRBV7-9 and TRBJ2-2; no reliable D call. This CDR3 comprises 14 residues. V lost 5 bases to trimming and J lost 6 bases, with 13 bases between them. Germline CDR1 and CDR2: SEHNR and FQNEAQ (reference sequence). This CDR3 is CASSIGPHPGELFF. DNA of the CDR3: TGTGCCAGCAGCATCGGACCCCACCCCGGGGAGCTGTTTTTT. The full variable domain, with the rest looked up from reference TRBV7-9 and TRBJ2-2, is DTGVSQNPRHKITKRGQNVTFRCDPISEHNRLYWYRQTLGQGPEFLTYFQNEAQLEKSRLLSDRFSAERPKGSFSTLEIQRTEQGDSAMYLCASSIGPHPGELFFGEGSRLTVL.

This clonotype was detected a few times. The V call is TRBV10-3, the J call TRBJ2-7; D perhaps matches TRBD1 (5 bases). This CDR3 is built from 16 residues. V gave up 0 bases and J gave up 2 bases, with 14 bases separating them. Germline V lookup: CDR1 ENHRY, CDR2 SYGVKD. The CDR3 region is CAISESSRVLAYEQYF. As DNA, the CDR3 is TGTGCCATCAGTGAGTCGAGCAGGGTTTTAGCCTACGAGCAGTACTTC.